A selection of T cell receptor beta chains follows, all from one sample in a study of blood T cells in healthy people across ages. One entry per CDR3 protein results from TCRdb running MiXCR on the 5' RACE reads. The top ten clones hold 9.4% of a sample with more than 600,000 distinct CDR3 sequences, more than 20% of them seen once. These sequences were also reported in another study, on T cells of mothers and their children.

Sequencing was done on a sample of blood. The receptors were gathered from a boy between 10 and 17 years old in good health. The CDR3 runs from the conserved cysteine through the conserved F or W. The size entry is marked missing in some rows and otherwise reads once, few, many or a size class.

>TRBV20-1|many
CSAREGGYEQYF
>TRBV11-2|.
CASSQRQGPRETQYF
>TRBV20-1|few
CSATSGTGHNEQFF
>TRBV20-1|few
CSARDQGLAGGQETQYF
>TRBV7-3|.
CASSFGLSSTDTQYF
>TRBV10-3|.
CAISDPPTEAFF
>TRBV7-2|.
CASSLAGLAGVPSTDTQYF
>TRBV25-1|.
CASSAGQTPGETQYF
>TRBV2|.
CASSASQEAKNIQYF
>TRBV7-8|few
CASSPLGGNEKLFF
>TRBV11-3|.
CASSLGGMSTDTQYF
>TRBV20-1|.
CSARGQSYGYTF
>TRBV29-1|few
CSFARGYEQYF
>TRBV7-2|.
CASSRDRGRGTGELFF
>TRBV4-3|.
CASSQDRDLNTEAFF
>TRBV3-1|few
CASSSRTSGIQFF
>TRBV28|few
CASTFKGYNEQFF
>TRBV7-3|few
CASSYVGSETQYF
>TRBV7-2|few
CASSLDLSVADNTEAFF
>TRBV28|few
CASGGAYNEQFF
>TRBV7-6|.
CASSLGPASGSNEQFF
>TRBV3-1|few
CASSPAGGLIEAFF
>TRBV6-4|.
CASSETLAYRSYNEQFF
>TRBV12-3/TRBV12-4|.
CASSTSQSSGNTIYF
>TRBV29-1|.
CSAGRTGKQETQYF
>TRBV10-3|.
CAISLTGEGETQYF
>TRBV20-1|few
CSAKTPGTGAGQPQHF
>TRBV20-1|.
CSARGGSVGTDTQYF
>TRBV7-2|.
CASSWTSGGSYNEQFF
>TRBV12-5|.
CASGLVRDQETQYF
>TRBV7-3|few
CASSLTFIAGGLTDTQYF
>TRBV29-1|.
CSVEDPAREVDEQYF
>TRBV11-2|.
CASSIRNTGSSGELFF
>TRBV3-1|.
CASSQGGGGADTQYF
>TRBV29-1|.
CSVATGETQYF
>TRBV18|.
CASSPQVPRENEQYF
>TRBV3-1|once
CASSQAAQGYGYTF
>TRBV11-2|.
CASSPWTSGRPSSYNEQFF
>TRBV7-2|.
CASSLRAAGTGGNEKLFF
>TRBV28|.
CASSLRVTQGAISPTNEKLFF
>TRBV28|.
CASRKGGPGYEQYF
>TRBV3-1|.
CASSQVFQGDSVETQYF
>TRBV10-3|.
CAISGAQETQYF
>TRBV27|.
CASSPAGEGSGMNTEAFF
>TRBV21-1|.
CASSKEGETQYF